This T cell receptor (beta chain) emerged from a study of blood T cell repertoires in COVID-19. Study summary: Sample material is recorded as cDNA or gDNA derived from T cells, B-cell-depleted T cells, or PBMCs.

Using immunoSEQ multiplex PCR, the repertoire was profiled, and TCRdb retains in-frame clones only, with some absent. The profile shows about 200,000 clones, roughly 80% of them singletons. Trimming took 3 bases from V and 4 from J; bases not matched to a gene: 6. The V gene's germline CDR1 is MDHEN and CDR2 SYDVKM. The CDR3 totals 15 residues. The receptor comes from a woman in her 70s with acute or convalescent COVID-19. The chain has TRBV28 and TRBJ1-5; 7 nucleotides align to TRBD1. The sample was peripheral blood. This CDR3 is CASSFPGTVNQPQHF. In DNA form, the CDR3 reads TGTGCCAGCAGTTTTCCCGGGACAGTAAATCAGCCCCAGCATTTT.